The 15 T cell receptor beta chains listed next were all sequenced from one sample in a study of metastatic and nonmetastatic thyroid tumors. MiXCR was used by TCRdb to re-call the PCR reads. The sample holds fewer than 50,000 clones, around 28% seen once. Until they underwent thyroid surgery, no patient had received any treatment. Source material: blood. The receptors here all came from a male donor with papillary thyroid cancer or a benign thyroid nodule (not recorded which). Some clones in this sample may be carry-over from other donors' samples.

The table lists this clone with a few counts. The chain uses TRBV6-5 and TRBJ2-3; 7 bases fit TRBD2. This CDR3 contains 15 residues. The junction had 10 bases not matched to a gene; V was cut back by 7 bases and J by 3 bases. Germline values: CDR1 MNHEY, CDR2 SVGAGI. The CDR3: CASILGGSSTDTQYF. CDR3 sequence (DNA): TGTGCCAGCATTTTAGGCGGGAGTAGTACAGATACGCAGTATTTT.

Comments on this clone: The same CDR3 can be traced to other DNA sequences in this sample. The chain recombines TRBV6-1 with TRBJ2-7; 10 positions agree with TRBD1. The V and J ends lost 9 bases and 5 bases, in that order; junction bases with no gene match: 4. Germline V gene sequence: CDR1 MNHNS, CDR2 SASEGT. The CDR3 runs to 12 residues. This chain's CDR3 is CASGTGADEQYF. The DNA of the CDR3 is TGTGCCAGTGGGACAGGGGCAGACGAGCAGTACTTC.

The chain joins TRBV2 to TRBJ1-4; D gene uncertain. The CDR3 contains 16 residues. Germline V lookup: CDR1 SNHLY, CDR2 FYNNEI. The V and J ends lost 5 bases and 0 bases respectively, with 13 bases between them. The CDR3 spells CASSWDRAATNEKLFF. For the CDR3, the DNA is TGTGCCAGCAGTTGGGATAGGGCTGCAACTAATGAAAAACTGTTTTTT.

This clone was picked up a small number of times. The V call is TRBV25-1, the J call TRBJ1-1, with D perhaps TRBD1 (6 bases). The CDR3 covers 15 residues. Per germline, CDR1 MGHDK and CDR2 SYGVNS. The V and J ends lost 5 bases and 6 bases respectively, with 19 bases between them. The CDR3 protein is CASSFLGARGPEAFF. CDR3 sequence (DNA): TGTGCCAGCAGTTTCCTCGGGGCCAGGGGTCCTGAAGCTTTCTTT. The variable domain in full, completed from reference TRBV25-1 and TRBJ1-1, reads EADIYQTPRYLVIGTGKKITLECSQTMGHDKMYWYQQDPGMELHLIHYSYGVNSTEKGDLSSESTVSRIRTEHFPLTLESARPSHTSQYLCASSFLGARGPEAFFGQGTRLTVV.

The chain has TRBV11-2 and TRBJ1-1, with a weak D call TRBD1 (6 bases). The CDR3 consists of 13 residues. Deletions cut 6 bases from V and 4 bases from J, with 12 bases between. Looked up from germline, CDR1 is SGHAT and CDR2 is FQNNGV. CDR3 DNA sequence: TGTGCCAGCAGTCAGGGGCTCATCACTGAAGCTTTCTTT. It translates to CASSQGLITEAFF.

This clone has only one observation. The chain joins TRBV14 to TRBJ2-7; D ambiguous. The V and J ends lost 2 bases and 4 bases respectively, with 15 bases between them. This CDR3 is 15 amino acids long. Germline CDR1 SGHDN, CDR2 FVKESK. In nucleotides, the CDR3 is TGTGCCAGCAGCCAAAGTCCGGCTTTGGGGTACGAGCAGTACTTC. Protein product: CASSQSPALGYEQYF.

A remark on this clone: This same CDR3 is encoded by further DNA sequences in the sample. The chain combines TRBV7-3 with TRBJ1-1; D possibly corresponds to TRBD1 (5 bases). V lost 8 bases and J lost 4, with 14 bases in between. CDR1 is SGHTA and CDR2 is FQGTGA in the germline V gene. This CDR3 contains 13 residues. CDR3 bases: TGTGCCAGCGGTACGGGGGGTCGCACTGAAGCTTTCTTT. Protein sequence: CASGTGGRTEAFF.

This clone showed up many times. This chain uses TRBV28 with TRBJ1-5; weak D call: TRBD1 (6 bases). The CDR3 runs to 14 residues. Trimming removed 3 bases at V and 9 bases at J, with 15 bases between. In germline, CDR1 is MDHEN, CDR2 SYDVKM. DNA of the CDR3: TGTGCCAGCAGTTTTGGGGGGCGCGGCCGGCCCCAGCATTTT. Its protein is CASSFGGRGRPQHF.

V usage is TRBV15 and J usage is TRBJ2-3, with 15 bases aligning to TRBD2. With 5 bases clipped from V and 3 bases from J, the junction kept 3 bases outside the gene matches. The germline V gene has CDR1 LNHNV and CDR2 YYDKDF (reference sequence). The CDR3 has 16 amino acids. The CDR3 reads CATSFGTSGGTDTQYF. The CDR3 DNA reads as TGTGCCACCAGCTTTGGGACTAGCGGGGGGACAGATACGCAGTATTTT.

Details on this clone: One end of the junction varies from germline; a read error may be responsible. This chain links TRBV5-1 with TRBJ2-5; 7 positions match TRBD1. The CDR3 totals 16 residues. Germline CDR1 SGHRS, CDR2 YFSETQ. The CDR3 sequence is CASSFSGTAIKETQYF. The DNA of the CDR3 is TGCGCAAGCAGTTTTTCTGGGACAGCGATCAAAGAGACCCAGTACTTC.

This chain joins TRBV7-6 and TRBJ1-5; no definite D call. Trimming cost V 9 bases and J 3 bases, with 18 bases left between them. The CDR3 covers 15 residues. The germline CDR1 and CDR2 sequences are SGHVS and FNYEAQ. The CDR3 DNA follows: TGTGCCAGTGGCTCCCTCGGTTCTTTCAATCAGCCCCAGCATTTT. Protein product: CASGSLGSFNQPQHF.

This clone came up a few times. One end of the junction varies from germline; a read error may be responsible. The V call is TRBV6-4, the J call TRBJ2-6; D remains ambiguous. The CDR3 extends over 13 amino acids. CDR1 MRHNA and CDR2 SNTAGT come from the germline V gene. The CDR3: CASIDSGSNVLTF. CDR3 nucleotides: TGTGCCAGCATTGACTCTGGGTCCAACGTCCTGACTTTC.

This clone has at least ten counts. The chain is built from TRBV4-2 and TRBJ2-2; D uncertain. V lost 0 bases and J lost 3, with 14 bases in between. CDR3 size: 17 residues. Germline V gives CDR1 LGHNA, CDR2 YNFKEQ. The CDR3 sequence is CASSQENLKAYTGELFF. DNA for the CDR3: TGTGCCAGCAGCCAAGAGAATCTTAAGGCCTACACCGGGGAGCTGTTTTTT.

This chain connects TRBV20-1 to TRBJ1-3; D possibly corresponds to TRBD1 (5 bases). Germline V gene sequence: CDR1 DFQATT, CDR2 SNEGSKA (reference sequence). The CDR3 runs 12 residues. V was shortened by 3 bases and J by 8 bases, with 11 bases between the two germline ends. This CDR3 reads CSARIRGDTIYF. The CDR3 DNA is TGCAGTGCTAGGATCCGAGGGGACACCATATATTTT.

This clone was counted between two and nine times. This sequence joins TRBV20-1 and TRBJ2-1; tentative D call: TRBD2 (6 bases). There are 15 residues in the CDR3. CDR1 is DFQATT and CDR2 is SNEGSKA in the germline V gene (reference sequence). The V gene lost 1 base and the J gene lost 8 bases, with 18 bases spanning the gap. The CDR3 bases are TGCAGTGCTAGAGCTCCCTACGGGAGACGGTATGAGCAGTTCTTC. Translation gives CSARAPYGRRYEQFF.